These 20 T cell receptor beta chains originate from one sample sequenced in a study of beta chain features in type 1 diabetes. Reverse transcribing all isolated RNA meant expressed TCRB transcripts were sequenced. Profiling relied on immunoSEQ multiplex PCR, and the TCRdb table lists in-frame clones only, not all of them. The sample records 200,000 to 300,000 clones, approximately 14% being singletons. These receptors are not linked to any known antigen. Study findings and constraints: Shortening that was moderate but significant affected the TCRB CDR3s of Type 1 diabetes patients in all four CD4+ subsets.

Sequencing used naive CD4+ T cells from blood. The receptors shown here come from a man aged 30 to 45 with type 1 diabetes.

This chain links TRBV2 with TRBJ1-2, with D perhaps matching TRBD1 (5 bases). Germline CDR1 SNHLY, CDR2 FYNNEI. The CDR3 runs 12 residues. Trimming left V 8 bases short and J 7 bases short, with 14 bases between. The DNA of the CDR3 is TGTGCCAGCGGGAGGGGCCGCGGTGGCTACACCTTC. It specifies CASGRGRGGYTF.

The chain employs TRBV11-2 and TRBJ1-1; D is perhaps TRBD1 (6 bases). The V and J ends lost 3 bases and 4 bases respectively, with 12 bases between them. The germline V gene encodes CDR1 SGHAT and CDR2 FQNNGV. The CDR3 totals 14 residues. The DNA of the CDR3 is TGTGCCAGCAGCTTCTGGGGGCAGGGCACTGAAGCTTTCTTT. Translated, it gives CASSFWGQGTEAFF.

The rearrangement links TRBV11-2 to TRBJ2-7; unclear D gene. This CDR3 spans 12 amino acids. The V end was cut by 5 bases, the J end by 2 bases, with 7 bases between. Germline lookup yields CDR1 SGHAT and CDR2 FQNNGV. In DNA, the CDR3 is TGTGCCAGCAGCCAAGGAGCCTACGAGCAGTACTTC. Residues: CASSQGAYEQYF. Based on the CDR3 plus reference TRBV11-2 and TRBJ2-7, the full variable domain is EAGVAQSPRYKIIEKRQSVAFWCNPISGHATLYWYQQILGQGPKLLIQFQNNGVVDDSQLPKDRFSAERLKGVDSTLKIQPAKLEDSAVYLCASSQGAYEQYFGPGTRLTVT.

Only a few counts were recorded for this clone. The chain joins TRBV9 to TRBJ2-1; the D is unclear. Germline CDR1 is SGDLS and CDR2 is YYNGEE. Trimming removed 1 base from V and 6 bases from J, with 14 bases in between. This CDR3 contains 15 residues. The CDR3 region is CASSVRASIGNEQFF. The CDR3 nucleotides are TGTGCCAGCAGCGTAAGAGCTTCTATTGGCAATGAGCAGTTCTTC.

CDR3 region: CASSPTGANEKLFF. The CDR3, as DNA: TGTGCCAGCAGCCCGACAGGGGCGAATGAAAAACTGTTTTTT. The gene calls are TRBV9 and TRBJ1-4; 8 bases match TRBD1. CDR1 SGDLS and CDR2 YYNGEE come from the germline V gene. V shed 4 bases and J 5 bases; nucleotides not matched to a gene: 4. The CDR3 length is 14 residues. Full variable domain (outside the CDR3, taken from reference TRBV9 and TRBJ1-4): DSGVTQTPKHLITATGQRVTLRCSPRSGDLSVYWYQQSLDQGLQFLIQYYNGEERAKGNILERFSAQQFPDLHSELNLSSLELGDSALYFCASSPTGANEKLFFGSGTQLSVL.

This clone was recorded a few times. This chain joins TRBV28 and TRBJ2-7; 9 bases line up with TRBD2. V was pared by 10 bases and J by 2 bases, with 6 bases of the junction left unmatched. This CDR3 region has 13 residues. Germline V lookup: CDR1 MDHEN, CDR2 SYDVKM. The CDR3 DNA sequence: TGTGCCACCAAGCGGGAGGCCCCCTACGAGCAGTACTTC. It specifies CATKREAPYEQYF.

This clone was counted only a few times. This sequence joins TRBV7-2 and TRBJ2-7, with D unresolved. CDR1 SGHTA and CDR2 FQGNSA come from the germline V gene. The length of the CDR3 is 11 residues. Trimming shortened V by 5 bases and J by 6 bases, and 8 bases separated the two germline ends. In DNA, the CDR3 is TGTGCCAGCAGCGGAGCCCTCGAGCAGTACTTC. Amino acids: CASSGALEQYF.

The chain carries TRBV4-1 and TRBJ2-1, with 8 bases identical to TRBD1. Losses at the gene ends were 4 bases for V and 0 bases for J; bases not matched to a gene: 8. Germline V gene lookup returns CDR1 MGHRA and CDR2 YSYEKL. CDR3 length equals 17 residues. DNA of the CDR3: TGCGCCAGCAGCCCTGAACCGGACAGGGACTCCTACAATGAGCAGTTCTTC. This translates into CASSPEPDRDSYNEQFF.

The V and J genes are TRBV19 and TRBJ1-1; 8 positions agree with TRBD1. Germline trimming cut 3 bases from V and 1 base from J; bases unmatched to any gene: 1. CDR1 is LNHDA, CDR2 SQIVND, per germline (reference sequence). The CDR3 consists of 14 residues. CDR3 protein: CASSIDRGNTEAFF. The DNA of the CDR3 is TGTGCCAGTAGTATCGACAGGGGGAACACTGAAGCTTTCTTT. Based on the CDR3 plus reference TRBV19 and TRBJ1-1, the full variable domain is DGGITQSPKYLFRKEGQNVTLSCEQNLNHDAMYWYRQDPGQGLRLIYYSQIVNDFQKGDIAEGYSVSREKKESFPLTVTSAQKNPTAFYLCASSIDRGNTEAFFGQGTRLTVV.

The chain combines TRBV5-6 with TRBJ2-1; D might be TRBD1 (6 bases). The CDR3 is 16 residues long. V was trimmed by 1 base and J by 6 bases, leaving 17 bases between them. The V gene's germline CDR1 is SGHDT and CDR2 YYEEEE. Here the CDR3 reads CASSLRGTSTINEQFF. The CDR3 nucleotides are TGTGCCAGCAGCTTGCGAGGGACATCTACCATCAATGAGCAGTTCTTC.

The gene calls are TRBV18 and TRBJ1-1; D perhaps matches TRBD1 (5 bases). CDR1 KGHSH and CDR2 LQKENI come from the germline V gene. Trimming removed 2 bases at V and 11 bases at J, with 12 bases between. The CDR3 spans 12 residues. CDR3 residues: CASSPESQGAFF. Written as DNA, the CDR3 is TGTGCCAGCTCACCAGAAAGCCAGGGCGCTTTCTTT.

The rearrangement uses TRBV10-3 and TRBJ2-2, with D possibly matching TRBD1 (5 bases). CDR3 length: 16 residues. CDR1 ENHRY and CDR2 SYGVKD come from the germline V gene. V was clipped by 7 bases and J by 3 bases, with 18 bases between them. The CDR3 spells CAITSLPVRDTGELFF. DNA for the CDR3: TGTGCCATCACATCCCTCCCGGTCAGGGACACCGGGGAGCTGTTTTTT.

The chain recombines TRBV11-2 with TRBJ1-2; 7 nucleotides line up with TRBD1. The length of the CDR3 is 15 residues. Unmatched junction bases numbered 9, after V lost 5 bases and J lost 3 bases. CDR1 and CDR2 from the germline V gene are SGHAT and FQNNGV. The CDR3 region has the DNA TGTGCCAGCAGCCGGACCCGAACAGGGGACTATGGCTACACCTTC. This encodes CASSRTRTGDYGYTF.

The gene calls are TRBV30 and TRBJ1-1; 7 bases are shared with TRBD1. CDR1 is GTSNPN and CDR2 is SVGIG in the germline V gene (reference sequence). V lost 2 bases, J lost 1 base, and 13 bases stayed unmatched. The CDR3 has 17 amino acids. CDR3 DNA: TGTGCCTGGAGTCTTGGGCTCAATCGGGACAGGAACACTGAAGCTTTCTTT. This encodes CAWSLGLNRDRNTEAFF.

This chain links TRBV6-1 with TRBJ2-2, with D uncertain. Germline CDR1 MNHNS, CDR2 SASEGT. V was trimmed by 2 bases and J by 5 bases, leaving 6 bases between them. This CDR3 has 13 amino acids. CDR3 loop: CASSEPQTGELFF. The CDR3 coding sequence is TGTGCCAGCAGTGAACCCCAGACCGGGGAGCTGTTTTTT.

This clone turned up a few times. Distinct nucleotide sequences in the sample also encode this CDR3. This chain uses TRBV5-1 with TRBJ1-5; 7 bases fit TRBD1. CDR3 length equals 14 residues. From germline, CDR1 is SGHRS and CDR2 YFSETQ. The V segment lost 0 bases and the J segment 4 bases; nucleotides outside the gene matches: 1. CDR3 DNA sequence: TGCGCCAGCAGCTTGGCAGGGGGGAATCAGCCCCAGCATTTT. Translation: CASSLAGGNQPQHF.

This clone was recorded a few times. The chain employs TRBV7-9 and TRBJ2-7; TRBD2 aligns across 9 bases. The germline V gene has CDR1 SEHNR and CDR2 FQNEAQ (reference sequence). This CDR3 is built from 13 residues. J gave up 3 bases and V 5 bases, and 2 bases lay outside the gene matches. For the CDR3, the DNA is TGTGCCAGCAGCCGAGCGGGGGGCTACGAGCAGTACTTC. It specifies CASSRAGGYEQYF.

In DNA, the CDR3 is TGTGCCAGCGAATACAGGGTGGGGAACTATGGCTACACCTTC. Translation: CASEYRVGNYGYTF. V and J are TRBV19 and TRBJ1-2, with D possibly being TRBD1 (6 bases). The germline V gene encodes CDR1 LNHDA and CDR2 SQIVND (reference sequence). The CDR3 covers 14 residues. V shed 9 bases and J shed 2 bases, with 16 bases lying between them. The variable domain in full, with the rest retrieved from reference TRBV19 and TRBJ1-2, is DGGITQSPKYLFRKEGQNVTLSCEQNLNHDAMYWYRQDPGQGLRLIYYSQIVNDFQKGDIAEGYSVSREKKESFPLTVTSAQKNPTAFYLCASEYRVGNYGYTFGSGTRLTVV.

This clone was seen only a few times. V usage is TRBV7-9 and J usage is TRBJ1-2; TRBD1 aligns across 7 bases. The CDR3 sequence is 14 residues long. Germline V gene lookup returns CDR1 SEHNR and CDR2 FQNEAQ (reference sequence). The V and J ends lost 2 bases and 4 bases, in that order; junction bases with no gene match: 4. The CDR3 sequence is CASSLTGESYGYTF. The CDR3 region has the DNA TGTGCCAGCAGCTTAACAGGGGAGTCCTATGGCTACACCTTC. Using reference TRBV7-9 and TRBJ1-2 for the parts outside the CDR3, the full variable domain is DTGVSQNPRHKITKRGQNVTFRCDPISEHNRLYWYRQTLGQGPEFLTYFQNEAQLEKSRLLSDRFSAERPKGSFSTLEIQRTEQGDSAMYLCASSLTGESYGYTFGSGTRLTVV.

The V and J genes are TRBV12-5 and TRBJ2-6; D gene unclear. The CDR3 covers 15 residues. Germline CDR1 and CDR2: LGHNT and FRNRAP. V lost 5 bases, J lost 4 bases, and 12 bases lay in between. CDR3 amino acids: CASGPGFSGANVLTF. The CDR3, as DNA: TGTGCTAGTGGTCCAGGCTTCTCAGGGGCCAACGTCCTGACTTTC. Variable domain in full (rest from reference TRBV12-5 and TRBJ2-6): DARVTQTPRHKVTEMGQEVTMRCQPILGHNTVFWYRQTMMQGLELLAYFRNRAPLDDSGMPKDRFSAEMPDATLATLKIQPSEPRDSAVYFCASGPGFSGANVLTFGAGSRLTVL.